These T cell receptor beta chains were read from a single sample in a study of blood T cell repertoires in COVID-19. The method was immunoSEQ multiplex PCR; TCRdb's version includes in-frame clones alone and lacks a portion of them. This sample yields about 280,000 clones, of which around four fifths are seen a single time; approximately 9% belongs to the top ten. The sample consisted of peripheral blood. Receptors originate from a woman in her forties or fifties who had recovered from COVID-19. The CDR3 runs from the conserved cysteine through the conserved F or W. A D gene is named only where the DNA matches it firmly. A clone size is listed for some rows: how often the clone was seen (once, few, many), or a class if it is expanded.

J gene: TRBJ1-2
V gene: TRBV18
clone size: NA
D gene: TRBD1
CDR3 DNA: TGTGCCAGCTCGCCGACTCCGGGACAGGGGGCGAGTGGCTACACCTTC
CDR3 protein: CASSPTPGQGASGYTF

J gene: TRBJ1-5
V gene: TRBV2
clone size: NA
D gene: NA
CDR3 DNA: TGTGCCAGCATCGGAGGAGAAACTATCAATCAGCCCCAGCATTTT
CDR3 protein: CASIGGETINQPQHF

J gene: TRBJ2-5
V gene: TRBV3-1/TRBV3-2
clone size: NA
D gene: TRBD2
CDR3 DNA: TGTGCCAGCAGCCAAGTATTAGCGGGGGGTCACCAAGAGACCCAGTACTTC
CDR3 protein: CASSQVLAGGHQETQYF

J gene: TRBJ2-3
V gene: TRBV13
clone size: NA
D gene: TRBD2
CDR3 DNA: TGTGCCAGCAGCTTAGGCCTGGTAGCGGGGCGGCATAGCACAGATACGCAGTATTTT
CDR3 protein: CASSLGLVAGRHSTDTQYF

J gene: TRBJ1-2
V gene: TRBV4-1
clone size: once
D gene: NA
CDR3 DNA: TGCGCCAGCAGCCAAACCCCGGTGGGCCCTAACTATGGCTACACCTTC
CDR3 protein: CASSQTPVGPNYGYTF

J gene: TRBJ2-4
V gene: TRBV7-2
clone size: NA
D gene: TRBD1
CDR3 DNA: TGTGCCAGCAGCCACGGGACAGGGGGTGGCAAAAACATTCAGTACTTC
CDR3 protein: CASSHGTGGGKNIQYF

J gene: TRBJ2-7
V gene: TRBV27
clone size: NA
D gene: TRBD1
CDR3 DNA: TGTGCCAGCAGTGTAGGGACAGGGGGCTCCTACGAGCAGTACTTC
CDR3 protein: CASSVGTGGSYEQYF

J gene: TRBJ2-3
V gene: TRBV3-1/TRBV3-2
clone size: NA
D gene: TRBD2
CDR3 DNA: TGTGCCAGCAGCCACCGGACTAGCGGCACAGATACGCAGTATTTT
CDR3 protein: CASSHRTSGTDTQYF

J gene: TRBJ2-3
V gene: TRBV5-1
clone size: NA
D gene: NA
CDR3 DNA: TGCGCCAGCCGATACTGGAGTACAGATACGCAGTATTTT
CDR3 protein: CASRYWSTDTQYF

J gene: TRBJ1-2
V gene: TRBV27
clone size: once
D gene: NA
CDR3 DNA: TGTGCGAGCAACCCAGGGCGGGGGATCCCCTATGGCTACACCTTC
CDR3 protein: CASNPGRGIPYGYTF

J gene: TRBJ1-1
V gene: TRBV2
clone size: NA
D gene: NA
CDR3 DNA: TGTGCCAGCAGTGAACAGGGCGTCGCTGAAGCTTTCTTT
CDR3 protein: CASSEQGVAEAFF

J gene: TRBJ1-2
V gene: TRBV5-1
clone size: NA
D gene: TRBD1
CDR3 DNA: TGCGCCAGCAGCTTAGTACCAGGGGGGTCGTACTATGGCTACACCTTC
CDR3 protein: CASSLVPGGSYYGYTF

J gene: TRBJ1-2
V gene: TRBV24-1
clone size: once
D gene: NA
CDR3 DNA: TGTGCCACCAGTGATTCCAGGGGAGCTTACGGCTACACCTTC
CDR3 protein: CATSDSRGAYGYTF

J gene: TRBJ2-1
V gene: TRBV3-1/TRBV3-2
clone size: NA
D gene: NA
CDR3 DNA: TGTGCCAGCAGCCGCGGCAGTAGCTCCTACAATGAGCAGTTCTTC
CDR3 protein: CASSRGSSSYNEQFF

J gene: TRBJ2-1
V gene: TRBV18
clone size: NA
D gene: TRBD1
CDR3 DNA: TGTGCCAGCTCACTAAGGACAGGGGGCAATGAGCAGTTCTTC
CDR3 protein: CASSLRTGGNEQFF

J gene: TRBJ1-4
V gene: TRBV11-2
clone size: NA
D gene: TRBD1
CDR3 DNA: TGTGCCAGCAGCACGGGACAGTTTTATAATGAAAAACTGTTTTTT
CDR3 protein: CASSTGQFYNEKLFF

J gene: TRBJ2-1
V gene: TRBV7-6
clone size: NA
D gene: NA
CDR3 DNA: TGTGCCAGCAGCCATAGGCCAGGGCCGTCCTACAATGAGCAGTTCTTC
CDR3 protein: CASSHRPGPSYNEQFF

J gene: TRBJ1-4
V gene: TRBV9
clone size: NA
D gene: TRBD1
CDR3 DNA: TGTGCCAGCAGCGTAGATGGCAGGGGGCTGACTAATGAAAAACTGTTTTTT
CDR3 protein: CASSVDGRGLTNEKLFF

J gene: TRBJ1-4
V gene: TRBV10-3
clone size: once
D gene: NA
CDR3 DNA: TGTGCCATCAGTCCACAGGGTACATTTGAAAAACTGTTTTTT
CDR3 protein: CAISPQGTFEKLFF

J gene: TRBJ2-1
V gene: TRBV7-7
clone size: NA
D gene: TRBD1
CDR3 DNA: TGTGCCAGCAGCTTGGACAGGGCTTATGAGCAGTTCTTC
CDR3 protein: CASSLDRAYEQFF

J gene: TRBJ2-3
V gene: TRBV7-8
clone size: NA
D gene: TRBD1
CDR3 DNA: TGTGCCAGCAGCTTGGGGGACAGAGATACGCAGTATTTT
CDR3 protein: CASSLGDRDTQYF

J gene: TRBJ2-7
V gene: TRBV28
clone size: NA
D gene: TRBD2
CDR3 DNA: TGTGCCAGCAGTTTATCGGGACTAGCGGGCTCCTACGAGCAGTACTTC
CDR3 protein: CASSLSGLAGSYEQYF

J gene: TRBJ1-3
V gene: TRBV5-3
clone size: NA
D gene: NA
CDR3 DNA: TGTGCCAGAAGCTTGCGCACTATTAACTCTGGAAACACCATATATTTT
CDR3 protein: CARSLRTINSGNTIYF

J gene: TRBJ2-7
V gene: TRBV7-2
clone size: NA
D gene: NA
CDR3 DNA: TGTGCCAGCACCCCGGACACCGGGCCCTACGAGCAGTACTTC
CDR3 protein: CASTPDTGPYEQYF

J gene: TRBJ1-2
V gene: TRBV9
clone size: NA
D gene: NA
CDR3 DNA: TGTGCCAGCAGCATAACGGGGAACTATGGCTACACCTTC
CDR3 protein: CASSITGNYGYTF

J gene: TRBJ1-1
V gene: TRBV2
clone size: NA
D gene: TRBD1
CDR3 DNA: TGTGCCAGCAGTCTCGGACAGGGGAACCCTGAAGCTTTCTTT
CDR3 protein: CASSLGQGNPEAFF

J gene: TRBJ2-7
V gene: TRBV5-4
clone size: NA
D gene: NA
CDR3 DNA: TGTGCCAGCAGCTTGGGGAGTAGCGGCACCTACGAGCAGTACTTC
CDR3 protein: CASSLGSSGTYEQYF

J gene: TRBJ2-3
V gene: TRBV6-5
clone size: many
D gene: TRBD1
CDR3 DNA: TGTGCCAGCAGGGGACAGGGCAGCACAGATACGCAGTATTTT
CDR3 protein: CASRGQGSTDTQYF

J gene: TRBJ2-7
V gene: TRBV7-9
clone size: NA
D gene: NA
CDR3 DNA: TGTGCCAGCAGCACCTCGGACACCGACGTGGAGCAGTACTTC
CDR3 protein: CASSTSDTDVEQYF

J gene: TRBJ2-7
V gene: TRBV7-2
clone size: NA
D gene: NA
CDR3 DNA: TGTGCCAGCAGCTTAGGAGGACAACATTCCTCCTACGAGCAGTACTTC
CDR3 protein: CASSLGGQHSSYEQYF

J gene: TRBJ2-7
V gene: TRBV7-2
clone size: NA
D gene: NA
CDR3 DNA: TGTGCCAGCAGCCCCTTCTACGAGCAGTACTTC
CDR3 protein: CASSPFYEQYF

J gene: TRBJ2-5
V gene: TRBV5-4
clone size: NA
D gene: NA
CDR3 DNA: TGTGCCAGCAGTCATACCAGGTTCCAAGAGACCCAGTACTTC
CDR3 protein: CASSHTRFQETQYF

J gene: TRBJ1-5
V gene: TRBV7-9
clone size: NA
D gene: TRBD1
CDR3 DNA: TGTGCCAGCAGTAATCAGGGGGATCAGCCCCAGCATTTT
CDR3 protein: CASSNQGDQPQHF

J gene: TRBJ1-1
V gene: TRBV6-5
clone size: NA
D gene: NA
CDR3 DNA: TGTGCCAGCAGTTATGGGGGCCCGGCACTTGGCACTGAAGCTTTCTTT
CDR3 protein: CASSYGGPALGTEAFF

J gene: TRBJ2-7
V gene: TRBV19
clone size: NA
D gene: NA
CDR3 DNA: TGTGCCAGTAGTAACCCGTTCGGCGGCCACGAGCAGTACTTC
CDR3 protein: CASSNPFGGHEQYF

J gene: TRBJ1-5
V gene: TRBV6-2/TRBV6-3
clone size: NA
D gene: TRBD1
CDR3 DNA: TGTGCCAGCACCCCCAGCGGCAGGGGGATCATCCAGCCCCAGCATTTT
CDR3 protein: CASTPSGRGIIQPQHF

J gene: TRBJ2-3
V gene: TRBV4-3
clone size: NA
D gene: TRBD2
CDR3 DNA: TGCGCCAGCAGCTCCCGACTCGGCGGGAGTTTAACAGATACGCAGTATTTT
CDR3 protein: CASSSRLGGSLTDTQYF

J gene: TRBJ2-1
V gene: TRBV18
clone size: NA
D gene: TRBD2
CDR3 DNA: TGTGCCAGCTCACCTCCTAGCGGGAGCTCCTACAATGAGCAGTTCTTC
CDR3 protein: CASSPPSGSSYNEQFF

J gene: TRBJ1-1
V gene: TRBV24-1
clone size: once
D gene: TRBD1
CDR3 DNA: TGTGCCACCAGTGATCCACGGACAGGGAACACTGAAGCTTTCTTT
CDR3 protein: CATSDPRTGNTEAFF

J gene: TRBJ2-1
V gene: TRBV20-1
clone size: NA
D gene: NA
CDR3 DNA: TGCAGTGCTAGTTTGTCCGGGGATGAGCAGTTCTTC
CDR3 protein: CSASLSGDEQFF

J gene: TRBJ1-2
V gene: TRBV7-9
clone size: NA
D gene: NA
CDR3 DNA: TGTGCCAGCAGCTTCTACGAGACAGGCTATGGCTACACCTTC
CDR3 protein: CASSFYETGYGYTF

J gene: TRBJ1-1
V gene: TRBV3-1/TRBV3-2
clone size: NA
D gene: NA
CDR3 DNA: TGTGCCAGCAGCCAAGGGGGGGGAGGGCTGGCTTTCTTT
CDR3 protein: CASSQGGGGLAFF

J gene: TRBJ1-2
V gene: TRBV4-3
clone size: NA
D gene: NA
CDR3 DNA: TGCGCCAGCAGCCAAGAAACAGTTAGCTATGGCTACACCTTC
CDR3 protein: CASSQETVSYGYTF

J gene: TRBJ1-4
V gene: TRBV11-2
clone size: NA
D gene: TRBD1
CDR3 DNA: TGTGCCAGCAGACGACAGGGGGCTTATGAAAAACTGTTTTTT
CDR3 protein: CASRRQGAYEKLFF

J gene: TRBJ2-2
V gene: TRBV10-3
clone size: NA
D gene: NA
CDR3 DNA: TGTGCCATCAGTGCGGGCAGGGGGGTATCGGACACCGGGGAGCTGTTTTTT
CDR3 protein: CAISAGRGVSDTGELFF

J gene: TRBJ1-2
V gene: TRBV10-3
clone size: NA
D gene: NA
CDR3 DNA: TGTGCCATCAGTGAGTCGACTCCCAGAGTCTATGGCTACACCTTC
CDR3 protein: CAISESTPRVYGYTF

J gene: TRBJ2-4
V gene: TRBV7-2
clone size: NA
D gene: TRBD2
CDR3 DNA: TGTGCCAGCAGTCCGTTAGCGGGAGGGCCTGACATTCAGTACTTC
CDR3 protein: CASSPLAGGPDIQYF

J gene: TRBJ2-7
V gene: TRBV7-2
clone size: NA
D gene: TRBD1
CDR3 DNA: TGTGCCAGCAGCAGCAGGGGGTTCGTCGACGAGCAGTACTTC
CDR3 protein: CASSSRGFVDEQYF

J gene: TRBJ2-7
V gene: TRBV5-4
clone size: NA
D gene: TRBD1
CDR3 DNA: TGTGCCAGCACCGCCGCGCGGACAGGGGGTTCCTACGAGCAGTACTTC
CDR3 protein: CASTAARTGGSYEQYF

J gene: TRBJ2-1
V gene: TRBV28
clone size: once
D gene: NA
CDR3 DNA: TGTGCCAGCAGTTTAGGGCAGGATAAGTTCTTC
CDR3 protein: CASSLGQDKFF